Listed here are 4 T cell receptor beta chains from one sample, sequenced in a study of tumor-infiltrating lymphocytes in glioblastoma multiforme. Multiple V-beta primers and a C-beta primer amplified TCRB from RNA. A single record per CDR3 protein comes from TCRdb applying MiXCR to the multiplex PCR reads. The sample consists of about 13,000 distinct CDR3 sequences, around 71% of them appearing once. What was sequenced was brain tumor tissue. These receptors all come from a male donor with glioblastoma.

This clonotype rates as medium-sized. The rearrangement uses TRBV28 and TRBJ1-2, with 7 bases aligning to TRBD1. The V gene's germline CDR1 is MDHEN and CDR2 SYDVKM. The V and J ends lost 6 bases and 4 bases, in that order; junction bases with no gene match: 5. The CDR3 is 13 residues long. The CDR3 loop reads CASSSGQVYGYTF. The DNA for the CDR3 is TGTGCCAGCAGCTCAGGACAGGTCTATGGCTACACCTTC.

On this clonotype: One end of the junction varies from germline; a read error may be responsible. The chain recombines TRBV10-1 with TRBJ2-2, with TRBD2 matching 12 bases. This CDR3 spans 16 amino acids. The germline CDR1 and CDR2 sequences are WNHNN and SYGVQD (reference sequence). Written as DNA, the CDR3 is TGCGCCAGCAGTGGAATTGCTAGCGGGAGGGCCGGGGAGCTGTTCTTT. Amino acids: CASSGIASGRAGELFF.

V is TRBV6-1 and J is TRBJ1-6; no clear D. The CDR3 extends over 15 amino acids. Trimming removed 2 bases at V and 8 bases at J, with 13 bases between. Germline values: CDR1 MNHNS, CDR2 SASEGT. This CDR3 is CASSEKEEGDSPLHF. In nucleotides, the CDR3 is TGTGCCAGCAGTGAAAAGGAGGAAGGAGATTCACCCCTCCACTTT.

Concerning this clonotype: One end of the junction fails to match germline, which may point to a read error. The chain combines TRBV6-1 with TRBJ2-7; D is possibly TRBD2 (5 bases). Germline CDR1 and CDR2: MNHNS and SASEGT. The CDR3 loop spans 15 amino acids. CDR3 loop: CASTLNGDSANGQYF. The CDR3 nucleotides read TGTGCTAGCACCCTTAACGGGGATTCGGCGAACGGTCAGTACTTC.